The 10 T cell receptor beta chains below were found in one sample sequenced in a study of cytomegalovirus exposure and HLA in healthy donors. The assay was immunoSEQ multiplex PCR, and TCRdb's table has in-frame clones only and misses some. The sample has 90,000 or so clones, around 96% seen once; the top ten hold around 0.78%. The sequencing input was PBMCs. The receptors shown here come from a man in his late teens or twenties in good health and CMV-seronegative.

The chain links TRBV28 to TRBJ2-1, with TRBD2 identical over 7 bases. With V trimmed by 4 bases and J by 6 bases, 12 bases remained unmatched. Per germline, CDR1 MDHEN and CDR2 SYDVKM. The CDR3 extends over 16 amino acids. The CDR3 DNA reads TGTGCCAGCAGTTGGCGTGGGCGGGAGCCCGGCAATGAGCAGTTCTTC. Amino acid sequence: CASSWRGREPGNEQFF.

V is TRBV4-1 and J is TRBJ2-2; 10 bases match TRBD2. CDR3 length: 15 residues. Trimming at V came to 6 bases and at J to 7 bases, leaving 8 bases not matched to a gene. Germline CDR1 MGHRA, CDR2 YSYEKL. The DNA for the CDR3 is TGCGCCAGCAGTCCTAGCGGGAGTCTTATCGGGGAGCTGTTTTTT. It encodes CASSPSGSLIGELFF.

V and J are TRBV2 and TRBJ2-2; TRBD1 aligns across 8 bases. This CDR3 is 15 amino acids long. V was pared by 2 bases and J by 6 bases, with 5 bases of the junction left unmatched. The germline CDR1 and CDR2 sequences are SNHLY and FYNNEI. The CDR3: CASSERTGYSGELFF. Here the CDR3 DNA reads TGTGCCAGCAGTGAAAGGACAGGGTATTCCGGGGAGCTGTTTTTT.

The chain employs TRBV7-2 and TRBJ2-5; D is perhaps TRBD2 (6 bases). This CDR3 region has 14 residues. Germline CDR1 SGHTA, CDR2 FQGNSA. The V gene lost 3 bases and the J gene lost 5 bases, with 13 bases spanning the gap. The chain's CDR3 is CASSLLEGRETQYF. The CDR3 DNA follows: TGTGCCAGCAGCTTGCTGGAGGGGCGGGAGACCCAGTACTTC.

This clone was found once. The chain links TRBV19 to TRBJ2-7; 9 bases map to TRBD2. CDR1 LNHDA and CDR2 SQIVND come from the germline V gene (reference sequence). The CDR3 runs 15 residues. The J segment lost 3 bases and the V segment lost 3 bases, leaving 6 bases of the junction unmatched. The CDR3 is CASSIVAGGLYEQYV. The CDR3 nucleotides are TGTGCCAGTAGTATCGTTGCGGGAGGGCTCTACGAGCAGTACGTC.

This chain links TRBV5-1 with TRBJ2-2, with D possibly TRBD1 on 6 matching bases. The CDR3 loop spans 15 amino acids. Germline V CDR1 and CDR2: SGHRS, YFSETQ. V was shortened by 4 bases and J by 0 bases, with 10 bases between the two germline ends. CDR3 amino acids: CASSQGTTNTGELFF. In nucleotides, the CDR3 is TGCGCCAGCAGCCAGGGGACAACGAACACCGGGGAGCTGTTTTTT.

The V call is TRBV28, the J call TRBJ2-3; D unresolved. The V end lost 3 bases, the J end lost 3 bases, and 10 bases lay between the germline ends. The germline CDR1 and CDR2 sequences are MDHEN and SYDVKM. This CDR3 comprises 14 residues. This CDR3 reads CASSLLSRTDTQYF. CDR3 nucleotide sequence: TGTGCCAGCAGTTTGCTATCTAGAACAGATACGCAGTATTTT. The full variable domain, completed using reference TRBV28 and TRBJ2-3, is DVKVTQSSRYLVKRTGEKVFLECVQDMDHENMFWYRQDPGLGLRLIYFSYDVKMKEKGDIPEGYSVSREKKERFSLILESASTNQTSMYLCASSLLSRTDTQYFGPGTRLTVL.

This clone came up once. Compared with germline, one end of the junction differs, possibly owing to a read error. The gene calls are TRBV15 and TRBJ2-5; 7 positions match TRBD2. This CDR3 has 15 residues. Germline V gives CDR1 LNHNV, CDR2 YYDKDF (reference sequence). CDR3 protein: CATRLPGTTQESQYF. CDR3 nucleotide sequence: TGTGCCACCAGGCTTCCCGGGACTACCCAAGAGAGCCAGTACTTC. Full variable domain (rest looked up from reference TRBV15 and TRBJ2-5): DAMVIQNPRYQVTQFGKPVTLSCSQTLNHNVMYWYQQKSSQAPKLLFHYYDKDFNNEADTPDNFQSRRPNTSFCFLDIRSPGLGDTAMYLCATRLPGTTQESQYFGPGTRLLVL.

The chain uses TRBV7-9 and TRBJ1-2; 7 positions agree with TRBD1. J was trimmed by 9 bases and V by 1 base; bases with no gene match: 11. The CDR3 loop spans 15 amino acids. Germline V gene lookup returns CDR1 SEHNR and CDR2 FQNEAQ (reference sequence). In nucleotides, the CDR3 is TGTGCCAGCAGCTTAGACCGACAGGGTCGCAGTAGCTACACCTTC. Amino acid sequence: CASSLDRQGRSSYTF.

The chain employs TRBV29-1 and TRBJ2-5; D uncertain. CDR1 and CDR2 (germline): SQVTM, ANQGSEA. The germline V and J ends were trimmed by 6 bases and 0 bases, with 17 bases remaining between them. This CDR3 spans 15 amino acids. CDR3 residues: CSVDSRSEYQETQYF. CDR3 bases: TGCAGCGTCGATTCCCGGAGCGAGTACCAAGAGACCCAGTACTTC. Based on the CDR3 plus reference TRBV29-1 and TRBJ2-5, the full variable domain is SAVISQKPSRDICQRGTSLTIQCQVDSQVTMMFWYRQQPGQSLTLIATANQGSEATYESGFVIDKFPISRPNLTFSTLTVSNMSPEDSSIYLCSVDSRSEYQETQYFGPGTRLLVL.